The 20 T cell receptor beta chains below were found in one sample sequenced in a study of CD4 T cells in relation to SARS-CoV-2 and coronaviruses. Unexposed donor CD4+ T cells date from 2011-2018, before the COVID-19 pandemic. Isolation of CD4+ T cells took place after approximately 11 days in culture. Their antigens are not known. The protocol was immunoSEQ multiplex PCR, while the TCRdb copy is restricted to in-frame clones and leaves out a portion. This sample has approximately 26,000 clones, with roughly 73% found just once. The sequencing sample was made of CD4+ T cells from PBMCs, cultured in vitro. Receptor source: a human donor in good health.

The V and J genes are TRBV10-3 and TRBJ1-2; D uncertain. The V and J ends lost 5 bases and 0 bases respectively, with 16 bases between them. In germline, CDR1 is ENHRY, CDR2 SYGVKD. The CDR3 extends over 16 amino acids. This chain's CDR3 is CAISFPSRSANYGYTF. The CDR3 DNA sequence: TGTGCCATCAGTTTCCCCTCCAGATCCGCTAACTATGGCTACACCTTC.

This clone came up a few times. This chain links TRBV7-2 with TRBJ2-7; 11 bases line up with TRBD2. V was pared by 7 bases and J by 6 bases, with 8 bases of the junction left unmatched. Germline lookup yields CDR1 SGHTA and CDR2 FQGNSA. CDR3 length: 14 residues. This CDR3 reads CASTSILAGVEQYF. Here the CDR3 DNA reads TGTGCCAGCACTTCCATACTAGCGGGAGTCGAGCAGTACTTC.

The chain recombines TRBV10-3 with TRBJ1-1; D may be TRBD1 (5 bases). Looked up from germline, CDR1 is ENHRY and CDR2 is SYGVKD. Trimming took off 11 bases at V and 3 bases at J, with 13 bases between the two ends. The CDR3 is 12 residues long. The CDR3 region is CASNPRDTEAFF. CDR3 sequence (DNA): TGTGCCTCTAATCCCAGGGACACTGAAGCTTTCTTT.

The J gene is TRBJ2-7, the V gene TRBV27; TRBD1 aligns across 10 bases. CDR1 is MNHEY and CDR2 is SMNVEV in the germline V gene (reference sequence). The CDR3 sequence is 14 residues long. The V gene end was trimmed by 3 bases and the J gene end by 5 bases; junction bases not matched to a gene: 4. The CDR3 DNA reads as TGTGCCAGCAGTTTCACGGGACAGGGGCACGAGCAGTACTTC. It translates to CASSFTGQGHEQYF.

The chain combines TRBV27 with TRBJ2-7; TRBD1 matches at 10 bases. The germline CDR1 and CDR2 sequences are MNHEY and SMNVEV (reference sequence). This CDR3 comprises 15 residues. V was clipped by 2 bases and J by 6 bases; unmatched bases: 7. The CDR3 sequence: CASSLMGQGSSEQYF. The CDR3 DNA reads TGTGCCAGCAGTTTAATGGGACAGGGGTCGAGCGAGCAGTACTTC.

V is TRBV4-3 and J is TRBJ2-3; weak D call: TRBD1 (6 bases). V lost 4 bases and J lost 2, with 13 bases in between. Germline-derived CDR1 and CDR2 are LGHNA and YSLEER. This CDR3 is built from 15 residues. CDR3 amino acids: CASSLGTLVTDTQYF. The CDR3 DNA is TGCGCCAGCAGCCTCGGGACACTTGTCACAGATACGCAGTATTTT.

The CDR3 is CATSDLEGTQYF. CDR3 DNA: TGTGCCACCAGTGATTTGGAGGGGACGCAGTATTTT. The V and J genes are TRBV24-1 and TRBJ2-3; the D call may be TRBD1 or TRBD2 (5 bases each). CDR3 length: 12 amino acids. The germline V gene has CDR1 KGHDR and CDR2 SFDVKD. Trimming pared 0 bases from V and 9 bases from J, leaving 6 bases between.

This clone was picked up a small number of times. The J gene is TRBJ1-1, the V gene TRBV25-1, with D unresolved. V was pared by 5 bases and J by 6 bases, with 16 bases between. Per the germline V gene, CDR1 is MGHDK and CDR2 is SYGVNS. The CDR3 has 14 residues. The CDR3 is CASSSSQWSAEAFF. The CDR3 DNA follows: TGTGCCAGCAGTTCGAGTCAGTGGTCGGCTGAAGCTTTCTTT.

In this sample, this clone turned up once. The chain couples TRBV7-9 to TRBJ1-2, with 10 bases lining up with TRBD1. V trimming: 3 bases; J trimming: 5 bases; junction bases outside the gene matches: 9. This CDR3 has 16 residues. Germline CDR1 and CDR2: SEHNR and FQNEAQ (reference sequence). CDR3 in DNA: TGTGCCAGCAGCTTCCGGGACAGGGGTCGTCAGTATGGCTACACCTTC. This translates into CASSFRDRGRQYGYTF.

This chain connects TRBV30 to TRBJ1-6; 8 nucleotides line up with TRBD1. Per the germline V gene, CDR1 is GTSNPN and CDR2 is SVGIG (reference sequence). V lost 3 bases to trimming and J lost 10 bases; unmatched junction nucleotides: 8. The length of the CDR3 is 14 residues. The CDR3 nucleotides are TGTGCCTGGAGCCTGCGGACAGGGTCATCACCCCTCCACTTT. Amino acid sequence: CAWSLRTGSSPLHF.

V and J are TRBV29-1 and TRBJ2-5; the match to TRBD1 covers 7 bases. Germline CDR1 reads SQVTM; CDR2 reads ANQGSEA. Germline trimming cut 4 bases from V and 2 bases from J; bases unmatched to any gene: 1. The CDR3 consists of 12 residues. CDR3 protein: CSVAGQQETQYF. The CDR3 DNA follows: TGCAGCGTTGCGGGACAGCAAGAGACCCAGTACTTC.

This clone was counted a single time. V usage is TRBV4-3 and J usage is TRBJ2-5; 7 bases are a match to TRBD2. The V gene's germline CDR1 is LGHNA and CDR2 YSLEER. This CDR3 has 14 amino acids. V dropped 4 bases and J dropped 1; count of bases not matched to a gene: 3. In DNA, the CDR3 is TGCGCCAGCAGCCTAGGGACTACCCAAGAGACCCAGTACTTC. Protein: CASSLGTTQETQYF.

This chain uses TRBV3-1 (or the pseudogene TRBV3-2) with TRBJ1-6; D may be TRBD1 (5 bases). Deletions cut 0 bases from V and 0 bases from J, with 12 bases between. From germline, CDR1 is LGHDT and CDR2 YNNKEL (reference sequence). This CDR3 contains 18 residues. CDR3 protein: CASSQDLQTGSYNSPLHF. In DNA form, the CDR3 reads TGTGCCAGCAGCCAAGATCTCCAAACAGGCTCCTATAATTCACCCCTCCACTTT.

This clone was picked up a small number of times. This chain uses TRBV28 with TRBJ1-3, with D hard to call. CDR1 and CDR2 from the germline V gene are MDHEN and SYDVKM. Trimming removed 5 bases from V and 4 bases from J, with 9 bases in between. The CDR3 runs 13 residues. CDR3 sequence reads: CASSPHDGNTIYF. The CDR3 DNA reads as TGTGCCAGCAGTCCACACGACGGAAACACCATATATTTT.

This chain joins TRBV7-9 and TRBJ2-3; perhaps TRBD2 as D (5 bases). The CDR3 has 16 amino acids. V shed 5 bases and J shed 4 bases, with 19 bases lying between them. The germline CDR1 and CDR2 sequences are SEHNR and FQNEAQ (reference sequence). The CDR3 loop is CASSPTTRAAPDTQYF. CDR3 DNA: TGTGCCAGCAGCCCCACCACGCGGGCCGCCCCAGATACGCAGTATTTT.

Of note for this clone: The junction and the germline gene differ at one end; a read error may be behind it. V usage is TRBV10-3 and J usage is TRBJ1-5; weak D call: TRBD1 (5 bases). Germline V gives CDR1 ENHRY, CDR2 SYGVKD. This CDR3 has 15 amino acids. In DNA, the CDR3 is TGTGCCATCAGTGGTAAGGCAGGGTGGGATCATCCCCAGCATTTT. It is translated as CAISGKAGWDHPQHF.

The chain employs TRBV11-2 and TRBJ2-5; a weak D match, TRBD2 (6 bases). CDR1 and CDR2 (germline): SGHAT, FQNNGV. There are 14 residues in the CDR3. V lost 3 bases and J 1 base, leaving 9 bases between the germline ends. The CDR3 region has the DNA TGTGCCAGCAGCTTTCGCGGGGTCCAAGAGACCCAGTACTTC. Translated, it gives CASSFRGVQETQYF.

The chain recombines TRBV12-3 or TRBV12-4 with TRBJ2-3; D remains unclear. The CDR3 extends over 13 amino acids. The V and J ends lost 1 base and 2 bases respectively, with 4 bases between them. CDR3 nucleotide sequence: TGTGCCAGCAGTTTAGGGTACACAGATACGCAGTATTTT. This codes for CASSLGYTDTQYF.

The V call is TRBV19, the J call TRBJ1-1; D remains unclear. V lost 2 bases, J lost 0 bases, and 4 bases lay in between. This CDR3 comprises 13 residues. Germline V gives CDR1 LNHDA, CDR2 SQIVND (reference sequence). CDR3 amino acids: CASSINMNTEAFF. The CDR3 DNA reads as TGTGCCAGTAGTATAAATATGAACACTGAAGCTTTCTTT.

This clone was found a few times. The chain recombines TRBV5-6 with TRBJ1-2; perhaps TRBD1 as D (5 bases). CDR1 is SGHDT, CDR2 YYEEEE, per germline. The CDR3 is 12 residues long. The germline V and J ends were trimmed by 4 bases and 6 bases, with 10 bases remaining between them. In DNA form, the CDR3 reads TGTGCCAGCAGCCGGGGGGGAGATGGCTACACCTTC. Its translation: CASSRGGDGYTF. The full variable domain, completed using reference TRBV5-6 and TRBJ1-2, is DAGVTQSPTHLIKTRGQQVTLRCSPKSGHDTVSWYQQALGQGPQFIFQYYEEEERQRGNFPDRFSGHQFPNYSSELNVNALLLGDSALYLCASSRGGDGYTFGSGTRLTVV.